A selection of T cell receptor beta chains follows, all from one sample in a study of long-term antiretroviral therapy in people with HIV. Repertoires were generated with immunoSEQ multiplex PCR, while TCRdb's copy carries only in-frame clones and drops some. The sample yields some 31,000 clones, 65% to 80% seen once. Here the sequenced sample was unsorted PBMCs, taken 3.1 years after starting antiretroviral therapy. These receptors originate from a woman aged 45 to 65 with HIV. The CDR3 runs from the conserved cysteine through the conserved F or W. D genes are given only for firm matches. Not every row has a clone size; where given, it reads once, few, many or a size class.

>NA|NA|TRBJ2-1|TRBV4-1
TGCGCCAGCAGCCAAGAGAAAGGGGCCAATGAGCAGTTCTTC
CASSQEKGANEQFF
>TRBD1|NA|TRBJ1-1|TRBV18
TGTGCCAGCGGCAGGGGGGTCGTAGGAGAAGCTTTCTTT
CASGRGVVGEAFF
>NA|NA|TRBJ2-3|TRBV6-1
TGTGCCAGCAGTAAACAGGGTCGCACAGATACGCAGTATTTT
CASSKQGRTDTQYF
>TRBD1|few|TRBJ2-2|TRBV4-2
TGTGCCAGCCGGGGACAGGGGAAGTCCGGGGAGCTGTTTTTT
CASRGQGKSGELFF
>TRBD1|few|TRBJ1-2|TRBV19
TGTGCCAGTAGTACGCGGGACAGGGGCCTCTATGGCTACACCTTC
CASSTRDRGLYGYTF
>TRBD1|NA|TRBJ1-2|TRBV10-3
TGTGCCATCAGTGAGTGGGGGGACAGGGGTCACTATGGCTACACCTTC
CAISEWGDRGHYGYTF
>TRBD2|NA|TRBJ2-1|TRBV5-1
TGCGCCAGCAGCTTGGGTCCGGCTAGCGGGGGGGCTAATGAGCAGTTCTTC
CASSLGPASGGANEQFF
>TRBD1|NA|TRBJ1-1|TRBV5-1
TGCGCCAGCAGCTTGGTAGGACAGGACATGAACACTGAAGCTTTCTTT
CASSLVGQDMNTEAFF
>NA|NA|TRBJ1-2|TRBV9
TGTGCCAGCAGCGTAGTAGTAGAAAACTATGGCTACACCTTC
CASSVVVENYGYTF
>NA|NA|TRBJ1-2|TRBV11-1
TGTGCCAGCAGCTTTAGAGAAAGGGACTATGGCTACACCTTC
CASSFRERDYGYTF
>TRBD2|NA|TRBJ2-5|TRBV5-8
TGTGCCAGCAGCCCGGGACTAGCGGGGGGTGTACAAGAGACCCAGTACTTC
CASSPGLAGGVQETQYF
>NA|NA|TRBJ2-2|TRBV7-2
TGTGCCAGCAGCCCATCCCGGACGGCGAACACCGGGGAGCTGTTTTTT
CASSPSRTANTGELFF
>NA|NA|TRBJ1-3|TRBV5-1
TGCGCCAGCAGCTTGGGACAGGTTGACACCATATATTTT
CASSLGQVDTIYF
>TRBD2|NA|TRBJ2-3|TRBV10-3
TGTGCCATCAGTGAGTCGACTAGCGGGGGCACTGATACGCAGTATTTT
CAISESTSGGTDTQYF
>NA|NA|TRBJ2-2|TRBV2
TGTGCCAGCAGCGCCTTTTGGGGGTACACCGGGGAGCTGTTTTTT
CASSAFWGYTGELFF
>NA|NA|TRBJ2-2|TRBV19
TGTGCCAGTAGTATAGTGGGCACCTATCCCGGGGAGCTGTTTTTT
CASSIVGTYPGELFF
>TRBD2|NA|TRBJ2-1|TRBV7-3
TGTGCCAGCAGCCGGACTAGCGACTACAATGAGCAGTTCTTC
CASSRTSDYNEQFF
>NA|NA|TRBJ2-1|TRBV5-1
TGCGCCAGCAGCTTGGACGACAATGAGCAGTTCTTC
CASSLDDNEQFF
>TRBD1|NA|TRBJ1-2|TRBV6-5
TGTGCCAGCAGTTACTCCCTACAGGGGGCAGGTGGCTACACCTTC
CASSYSLQGAGGYTF
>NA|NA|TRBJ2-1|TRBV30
TGTGCCTGGAGTAGAACCTACAATGAGCAGTTCTTC
CAWSRTYNEQFF
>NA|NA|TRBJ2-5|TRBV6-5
TGTGCCAGCAGTTACGGGCAGGGGAACTCCCATCCGTACTTC
CASSYGQGNSHPYF
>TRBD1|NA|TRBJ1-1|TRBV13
TGTGCCAGCAGCTTAGGCCTGAAGGGGGCGTCGGACACTGAAGCTTTCTTT
CASSLGLKGASDTEAFF
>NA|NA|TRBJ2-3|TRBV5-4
TGTGCCAGCAGCCCTGTTCTCTACCCATTAAGGGCATCAGATACGCAGTATTTT
CASSPVLYPLRASDTQYF
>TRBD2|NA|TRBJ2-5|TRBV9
TGTGCCAGCAGCGGGACTAGCCTGCAGACCCAGTACTTC
CASSGTSLQTQYF
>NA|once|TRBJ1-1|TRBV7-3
TGTGCCAGCAGCTTATTAGTAGGGATCCCTGAAGCTTTCTTT
CASSLLVGIPEAFF
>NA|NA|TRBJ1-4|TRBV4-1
TGCGCCAGCAGCCATGGAAGGGAGGGGGACGAAAAACTGTTTTTT
CASSHGREGDEKLFF
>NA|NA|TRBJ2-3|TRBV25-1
TGTGCCAGCAGTGAATGGGGGGGCTCGACAGATACGCAGTATTTT
CASSEWGGSTDTQYF
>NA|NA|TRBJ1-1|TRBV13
TGTGCCAGCAGCGACGGGGGGATGAACACTGAAGCTTTCTTT
CASSDGGMNTEAFF
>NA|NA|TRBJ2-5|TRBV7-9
TGTGCCAGCAGTCCCCGGGATGTCGGCGGGCGCTTCAGCAAAGAGACCCAGTACTTC
CASSPRDVGGRFSKETQYF
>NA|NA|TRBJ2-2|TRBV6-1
TGTGCCAGCAGTGAAGCAGGCAGGAACACCGGGGAGCTGTTTTTT
CASSEAGRNTGELFF
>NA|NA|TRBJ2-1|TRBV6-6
TGTGCCAGCAGCTGGGGGGGCTATGAGCAGTTCTTC
CASSWGGYEQFF
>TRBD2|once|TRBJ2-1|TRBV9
TGTGCCAGCAGCCTCGGTAGGCGGGGGGGCAATGAGCAGTTCTTC
CASSLGRRGGNEQFF
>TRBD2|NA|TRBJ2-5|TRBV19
TGTGCCAGTAGTTCGAGCGGGGCTTTCCAAGAGACCCAGTACTTC
CASSSSGAFQETQYF